This T cell receptor beta chain derives from a study of cytomegalovirus exposure and HLA in healthy donors. The donors gave bone marrow, and they were healthy. PCR amplification relied on 60 Vbeta primers (plus 13 Jbeta primers). Using immunoSEQ multiplex PCR, the repertoire was profiled, and TCRdb retains in-frame clones only, with some absent. The sample has 55,000 to 80,000 clones; roughly 74% are singletons. CDR1 and CDR2 from the germline V gene are LNHDA and SQIVND (reference sequence). The CDR3 has 17 amino acids. Trimming at V came to 3 bases and at J to 3 bases, leaving 8 bases not matched to a gene. Study outcomes and limitations: The authors listed approximately 160 TCR beta chains as cytomegalovirus-associated.

As regards this clone: Its antigen is as yet unknown.

J is TRBJ2-1 and V is TRBV19, with 10 bases that match TRBD2. This sequence originates from a woman aged 40 to 50 in good health and CMV-seropositive. The sequenced sample consisted of PBMCs. CDR3 DNA: TGTGCCAGTAGTATTGCCCCGGGACTAGCGAGCTACAATGAGCAGTTCTTC. Amino acids: CASSIAPGLASYNEQFF.